This T cell receptor beta chain was identified during a study of human T cells and chemical hapten exposure. A single record per CDR3 protein comes from TCRdb applying MiXCR to the RACE reads. The sample has approximately 350,000 distinct CDR3 sequences, roughly 6.9% seen once. This clonotype has more than one count but fewer than ten. Time point of the sample: patch test 1, 2 weeks after DPC sensitization. The treatment is: therapeutic diphenylcyclopropenone sensitization with weekly scalp DPC. V was trimmed by 0 bases and J by 7 bases, leaving 13 bases between them. Germline V gene data show CDR1 as KGHSH and CDR2 as LQKENI. There are 15 residues in the CDR3.

The chain carries TRBV18 and TRBJ1-5; D is ambiguous. This specimen consisted of whole blood, obtained in connection with sensitization to the hapten diphenylcyclopropenone (DPC). The source is a woman under 30 with alopecia areata. Some clones in this sample may be carry-over from other donors' samples. This CDR3 is CASSPPGGLEQPQHF. CDR3 nucleotides: TGTGCCAGCTCACCACCGGGAGGGTTGGAGCAGCCCCAGCATTTT.